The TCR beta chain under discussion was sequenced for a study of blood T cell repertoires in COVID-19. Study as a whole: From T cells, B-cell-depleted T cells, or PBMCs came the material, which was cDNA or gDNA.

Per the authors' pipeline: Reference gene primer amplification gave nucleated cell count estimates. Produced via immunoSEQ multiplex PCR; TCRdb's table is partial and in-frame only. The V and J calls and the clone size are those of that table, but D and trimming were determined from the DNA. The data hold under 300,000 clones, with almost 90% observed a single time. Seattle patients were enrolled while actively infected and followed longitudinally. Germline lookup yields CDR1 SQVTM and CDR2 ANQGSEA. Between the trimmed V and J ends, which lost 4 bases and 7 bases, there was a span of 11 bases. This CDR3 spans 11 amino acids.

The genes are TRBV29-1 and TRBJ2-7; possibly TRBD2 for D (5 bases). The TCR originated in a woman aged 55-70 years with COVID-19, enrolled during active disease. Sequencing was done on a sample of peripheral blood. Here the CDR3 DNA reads TGCAGCGTTGTGGAGGCGTGGGAGCAGTACTTC. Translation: CSVVEAWEQYF.